This TCR beta chain was obtained from a study of blood T cell repertoires in COVID-19. Across the whole study: COVID-19 samples collected from the United States, Italy and Spain covered acute and convalescent phases. In each case, the material was cDNA or gDNA derived from T cells, B-cell-depleted T cells, or PBMCs.

This CDR3 region has 17 residues. Between the trimmed V and J ends, which lost 5 bases and 1 base, there was a span of 20 bases. CDR1 and CDR2 (germline): MDHEN, SYDVKM. Original handling: Amplification from reference gene primers served as the basis for estimated nucleated cell counts. Some clones are missing from TCRdb's copy, which holds only in-frame ones; the method was immunoSEQ multiplex PCR. The V and J calls and clone size were taken over from that table, and D and trimming were inferred from the DNA. The sample shows roughly 87,000 clones, more than 75% of them seen only once. Input material: peripheral blood. The TCR originated in a man aged 45-65 years with active COVID-19. The chain combines TRBV28 with TRBJ1-1; D call uncertain. This CDR3 is CASSHGPDTTSNTEAFF. CDR3 DNA: TGTGCCAGCAGTCATGGGCCCGACACCACATCGAACACTGAAGCTTTCTTT.